This TCR beta chain was found in a study of cytomegalovirus exposure and HLA in healthy donors. A word on this clone: Its target is not known.

PCR was performed using 60 Vbeta and 13 Jbeta primers. Assay used: immunoSEQ multiplex PCR; TCRdb lists only in-frame clones, some missing. The table has around 160,000 clones, roughly 80% seen once. General observations from the study: Most CMV-associated TCR beta chains appeared HLA-restricted in a later analysis.

Unmatched junction bases numbered 11, after V lost 4 bases and J lost 4 bases. This CDR3 is built from 16 residues. The germline V gene has CDR1 SGDLS and CDR2 YYNGEE. The TCR was taken from a woman between 40 and 55 years old in good health and CMV-seropositive. Sequenced input: PBMCs. V usage is TRBV9 and J usage is TRBJ2-3; 8 bases match TRBD2. CDR3 region: CASSPRGGSGADTQYF. CDR3 nucleotide sequence: TGTGCCAGCAGCCCCCGGGGGGGGAGTGGGGCAGATACGCAGTATTTT.